One sample yielded the 18 T cell receptor beta chains listed below, sequenced in a study of cytomegalovirus exposure and HLA in healthy donors (dated by TCRdb to 2015 to 2018). Libraries were prepared through the immunoSEQ multiplex PCR assay. For the multiplex PCR, a mixture combining 60 forward primers for TCR Vbeta segments and 13 reverse primers for TCR Jbeta segments was used. This is the immuneACCESS table as TCRdb keeps it, with only in-frame sequences that have V and J called. A part of the clones is gone; compared with another copy, unresolved V genes explain less than half, and the rest is unexplained. This sample lists 80,000 to 100,000 clones; roughly four fifths were detected once. In total, the top ten clones hold about 5% of the sample. Sequencing was performed on PBMCs. These receptors came from a man aged 35 to 55 in good health and CMV-seropositive.

J is TRBJ1-5 and V is TRBV6-5; 8 bases match TRBD1. Germline V gene sequence: CDR1 MNHEY, CDR2 SVGAGI. The CDR3 extends over 15 amino acids. V lost 6 bases and J lost 3; bases outside the gene matches: 7. Here the CDR3 DNA reads TGTGCCAGCAGATCCGGGACAGGTGACAATCAGCCCCAGCATTTT. Its protein is CASRSGTGDNQPQHF.

This clone showed up just once. The chain links TRBV6-8 to TRBJ2-7; D is undetermined. Trimming took off 3 bases at V and 5 bases at J, with 14 bases between the two ends. The CDR3 covers 14 residues. Germline CDR1 reads MNHGY; CDR2 reads SAAAGT. This CDR3 reads CASSYGQLSHEQYF. CDR3 bases: TGTGCCAGCAGTTATGGGCAGTTAAGCCACGAGCAGTACTTC.

This sequence joins TRBV7-4 and TRBJ1-2; a weak D match, TRBD1 (6 bases). Between the trimmed V and J ends, which lost 9 bases and 5 bases, there was a span of 13 bases. This CDR3 spans 12 amino acids. The germline CDR1 and CDR2 sequences are SGHVT and SQSDAQ. CDR3 amino acids: CASRQDLYGYTF. The CDR3 nucleotides are TGTGCCAGTCGACAGGATCTGTATGGCTACACCTTC.

The V and J genes are TRBV6-1 and TRBJ2-7; a possible D gene is TRBD2 (6 bases). CDR3 length: 13 amino acids. Germline V lookup: CDR1 MNHNS, CDR2 SASEGT. With 6 bases removed from V and 2 bases from J, the gap between germline ends came to 11 bases. CDR3: CASSDGTAYEQYF. The CDR3, as DNA: TGTGCCAGCAGCGACGGGACTGCCTACGAGCAGTACTTC.

The chain is built from TRBV6-5 and TRBJ2-1, with D unresolved. Trimming took 11 bases from V and 3 from J, leaving 11 bases between them. The CDR3 extends over 12 amino acids. The germline CDR1 and CDR2 sequences are MNHEY and SVGAGI. The CDR3 spells CASSRSYNEQFF. The CDR3, as DNA: TGTGCCTCAAGCCGGAGCTACAATGAGCAGTTCTTC.

This chain uses TRBV5-1 with TRBJ1-4; 8 bases match TRBD1. Germline lookup yields CDR1 SGHRS and CDR2 YFSETQ. Unmatched junction bases numbered 10, after V lost 4 bases and J lost 8 bases. This CDR3 has 15 residues. For the CDR3, the DNA is TGCGCCAGCAGCACCTCAGGGGGCGCGACGGAAAAACTGTTTTTT. It is translated as CASSTSGGATEKLFF.

The chain couples TRBV15 to TRBJ2-1, with D possibly TRBD2 on 7 matching bases. Trimming removed 0 bases from V and 2 bases from J, with 14 bases in between. The CDR3 length is 17 residues. Germline V lookup: CDR1 LNHNV, CDR2 YYDKDF (reference sequence). CDR3 loop: CATSREGGRAPYNEQFF. Written as DNA, the CDR3 is TGTGCCACCAGCAGAGAAGGGGGGAGGGCCCCCTACAATGAGCAGTTCTTC.

The J gene is TRBJ2-2, the V gene TRBV10-2, with 8 nucleotides matching TRBD2. Trimming took 10 bases from V and 5 from J; bases not matched to a gene: 15. The V gene's germline CDR1 is WSHSY and CDR2 SAAADI. The CDR3 extends over 16 amino acids. The chain's CDR3 is CATRRASGFGTGELFF. CDR3 sequence (DNA): TGCGCCACCCGGAGGGCTAGCGGGTTTGGAACCGGGGAGCTGTTTTTT.

The chain carries TRBV2 and TRBJ1-2; tentative D call: TRBD1 (5 bases). Trimming removed 0 bases at V and 6 bases at J, with 14 bases between. The V gene's germline CDR1 is SNHLY and CDR2 FYNNEI. The CDR3 is 15 residues long. The CDR3 bases are TGTGCCAGCAGTGAAGCGTTCTTGGGGCAAGATGGCTACACCTTC. This codes for CASSEAFLGQDGYTF.

This chain links TRBV6-1 with TRBJ1-2; D is ambiguous. The CDR3 consists of 12 residues. The V end was cut by 7 bases, the J end by 10 bases, with 16 bases between. Germline CDR1 and CDR2: MNHNS and SASEGT. CDR3 DNA: TGTGCCAGCATCGATGGCCGGGTCCTCTACACCTTC. As protein: CASIDGRVLYTF.

This sequence joins TRBV2 and TRBJ2-6, with D possibly matching TRBD1 (6 bases). Trimming stripped 5 bases from V and 2 bases from J, with 16 bases between. Per germline, CDR1 SNHLY and CDR2 FYNNEI. This CDR3 has 17 amino acids. CDR3 sequence (DNA): TGTGCCAGCAGTTATGGGACACCGCGGACTGGGGCCAACGTCCTGACTTTC. Translating gives CASSYGTPRTGANVLTF.

The V call is TRBV29-1, the J call TRBJ2-7; 7 bases match TRBD1. The CDR3 has 13 residues. Germline V gene lookup returns CDR1 SQVTM and CDR2 ANQGSEA. V shed 4 bases, J shed 2 bases, and the junction held 5 bases outside the gene matches. CDR3 in amino acids: CSVGQGHTYEQYF. CDR3 in DNA: TGCAGCGTTGGACAGGGCCACACCTACGAGCAGTACTTC.

This chain joins TRBV5-4 and TRBJ1-2; a possible D gene is TRBD1 (6 bases). The CDR3 has 12 residues. Trimming removed 2 bases at V and 5 bases at J, with 7 bases between. Germline loops: CDR1 SGHNT, CDR2 YYREEE (reference sequence). The CDR3 region has the DNA TGTGCCAGCAGCTTTGGACAGTATGGCTACACCTTC. Its translation is CASSFGQYGYTF.

The chain uses TRBV28 and TRBJ1-2, with unresolved D. Germline V lookup: CDR1 MDHEN, CDR2 SYDVKM. Between the trimmed V and J ends, which lost 5 bases and 3 bases, there was a span of 10 bases. The CDR3 loop spans 13 amino acids. CDR3 sequence reads: CASSLPGYYGYTF. The DNA of the CDR3 is TGTGCCAGCAGTCTCCCGGGATACTATGGCTACACCTTC.

V is TRBV28 and J is TRBJ2-1; TRBD1 aligns across 8 bases. CDR1 is MDHEN, CDR2 SYDVKM, per germline. CDR3 length: 15 residues. With 4 bases clipped from V and 1 base from J, the junction kept 3 bases outside the gene matches. Written as DNA, the CDR3 is TGTGCCAGCAGTTCCGGACAGGGATCCTACAATGAGCAGTTCTTC. It is translated as CASSSGQGSYNEQFF.

The V call is TRBV6-1, the J call TRBJ2-7; D is possibly TRBD2 (7 bases). V dropped 3 bases and J dropped 3 bases, with 18 bases sitting between them. Germline loops: CDR1 MNHNS, CDR2 SASEGT. The CDR3 has 16 amino acids. CDR3 amino acids: CASSEGGGVTFYEQYF. CDR3 coding DNA: TGTGCCAGCAGTGAGGGAGGGGGGGTGACGTTCTACGAGCAGTACTTC.

The sample holds one count of this clone. The chain combines TRBV28 with TRBJ2-7; D is perhaps TRBD2 (5 bases). The ends were cut back, 1 base at V and 6 bases at J, with 7 bases in the middle. CDR3 length: 12 residues. The germline CDR1 and CDR2 sequences are MDHEN and SYDVKM. CDR3 nucleotides: TGTGCCAGCAGTTTATTAGCGCGCGAGCAGTACTTC. Its protein product is CASSLLAREQYF.

The genes are TRBV27 and TRBJ1-6, with 8 bases that match TRBD1. Germline V gene data show CDR1 as MNHEY and CDR2 as SMNVEV (reference sequence). The CDR3 totals 15 residues. V lost 2 bases, J lost 10 bases, and 7 bases stayed unmatched. For the CDR3, the DNA is TGTGCCAGCAGTTTAGGACAGGGCAGAAGGTCACCCCTCCACTTT. Its translation is CASSLGQGRRSPLHF.